This is a list of T cell receptor beta chains from one sample in a study of siplizumab effects on memory and regulatory T cells. Only in-frame clones appear in the TCRdb table, and some are missing; sequencing was by immunoSEQ multiplex PCR. The data hold more than 70,000 clones, with approximately 95% observed a single time. Sequencing was carried out using CD8+ T cells sorted from blood. Receptors originate from a human donor in good health. CDR3s include the opening cysteine and the closing phenylalanine or tryptophan. D genes are given only for firm matches. Clone size, where shown, is once, few, many, or a class for clones that have expanded.

>once|TRBV19|TRBD1|TRBJ2-7
TGTGCCAGTAGTCCAGGGACAGGGTCCGCCTACGAGCAGTACTTC
CASSPGTGSAYEQYF
>.|TRBV11-3|.|TRBJ2-3
TGTGCCAGCAGCTTCCGCAGCACAGATACGCAGTATTTT
CASSFRSTDTQYF
>once|TRBV6-5|.|TRBJ2-3
TGTGCCAGCAGTGACACGGATACGCAGTATTTT
CASSDTDTQYF
>.|TRBV19|.|TRBJ1-1
TGTGCCAGTAGTATAGTTGGGATTACTGAAGCTTTCTTT
CASSIVGITEAFF
>.|TRBV6-5|.|TRBJ1-4
TGTGCCAGCATAACAGGGATGTCAACTAATGAAAAACTGTTTTTT
CASITGMSTNEKLFF
>.|TRBV28|.|TRBJ2-5
TGTGCCAGCAACGAAATCTACCAACGCGGCGAAGAGACCCAGTACTTC
CASNEIYQRGEETQYF
>.|TRBV25-1|TRBD1|TRBJ2-2
TGTGCCAGCAGTGACTTGTTAGAGGAGACAGGGAAGGTCGGGGAGCTGTTTTTT
CASSDLLEETGKVGELFF
>.|TRBV28|.|TRBJ1-2
TGTGCCAGCAGCTCACCGTTTAGAGGAGGAGAGGGGGGCTACACCTTC
CASSSPFRGGEGGYTF
>.|TRBV4-1|.|TRBJ1-5
TGCGCCAGCAGCCAAGAGTGGGGGCGGCAGCCCCAGCATTTT
CASSQEWGRQPQHF
>.|TRBV7-9|TRBD1|TRBJ2-6
TGTGCCAGCAGCCCCCAGTTGGGACAGGGCAACTCTGGGGCCAACGTCCTGACTTTC
CASSPQLGQGNSGANVLTF
>.|TRBV7-9|.|TRBJ1-1
TGTGCCAGCAGCTTAAGGTCAACCGAAGCTTTCTTT
CASSLRSTEAFF
>.|TRBV7-3|.|TRBJ2-2
TGTGCCAGCAGCTTAATTCGGCGGGGCTCCGCCGGGGAGCTGTTTTTT
CASSLIRRGSAGELFF
>.|TRBV25-1|.|TRBJ1-2
TGTGCCAGCAGCCCCAGCGGGTCCTATGGCTACACCTTC
CASSPSGSYGYTF
>.|TRBV9|.|TRBJ1-1
TGTGCCAGCAGCTCCGCGGGGAACACTGAAGCTTTCTTT
CASSSAGNTEAFF
>.|TRBV13|.|TRBJ1-2
TGTGCCAGCAGCTTCATGGAATTCTATGGCTACACCTTC
CASSFMEFYGYTF
>.|TRBV25-1|TRBD2|TRBJ2-1
TGTGCCAGCAGTGATAACGGGAGGGCCCATGGTGAGCAGTTCTTC
CASSDNGRAHGEQFF
>.|TRBV21-1|.|TRBJ1-6
TGTGCCAGCAGCAAAGAAGGTTACGGTCAGGGGCCATCCGGAACCCTCCACTTT
CASSKEGYGQGPSGTLHF
>once|TRBV10-2|.|TRBJ2-5
TGCGCCAGCAGTGAGCCGAGTTCGGGCGGGACCGCCTGGGAGACCCAGTACTTC
CASSEPSSGGTAWETQYF
>.|TRBV27|.|TRBJ2-2
TGTGCCAGCAGTTTATCCGGACAAGGGGCCGGGGAGCTGTTTTTT
CASSLSGQGAGELFF
>.|TRBV19|.|TRBJ2-3
TGTGCCAGTAGTATAGCAGTCGCCCCTAGCACAGATACGCAGTATTTT
CASSIAVAPSTDTQYF
>.|TRBV14|.|TRBJ2-7
TGTGCCAGCAGCTTAGGACGGTACTCCTACGAGCAGTACTTC
CASSLGRYSYEQYF
>once|TRBV11-2|TRBD2|TRBJ2-7
TGTGCCAGCACCACGGTAGCGGGAGGCTACGAGCAGTACTTC
CASTTVAGGYEQYF
>.|TRBV15|TRBD1|TRBJ1-5
TGTGCCACCAGCAGACCCGGACAGGGGGCGCCGAACAATCAGCCCCAGCATTTT
CATSRPGQGAPNNQPQHF
>.|TRBV11-2|.|TRBJ2-1
TGTGCCAGCAGCTTAGAGTGGAGTGGGGCTCAGCATGAGCAGTTCTTC
CASSLEWSGAQHEQFF
>.|TRBV29-1|.|TRBJ2-7
TGCAGCGTTGAAGGTAGCTCCTACGAGCAGTACTTC
CSVEGSSYEQYF
>.|TRBV11-3|.|TRBJ2-2
TGTGCCAGCAGCTTAGGCCCGTTTAACACCGGGGAGCTGTTTTTT
CASSLGPFNTGELFF
>.|TRBV9|TRBD1|TRBJ2-7
TGTGCCAGCAGCGCCACGACAGGGGAAGGGATCTACGAGCAGTACTTC
CASSATTGEGIYEQYF